One sample yielded the 5 T cell receptor beta chains listed below, sequenced in a study of T cell responses to AZD1222 COVID-19 vaccine (dated by TCRdb to the early 2020s). The meaning of the sample's time point label: baseline before first vaccination. Receptors were amplified or captured by the immunoSEQ multiplex PCR assay. TCRdb limited this immuneACCESS table to in-frame rearrangements with V and J called. A share of clones is missing; checked studies link under half to unresolved V genes, and the rest is unexplained. A total of tens of thousands of clones appear in this sample, 90% of them only once. The ten largest clones add up to more than 4% of the sample. The sample in question was peripheral blood, obtained on day 0 of AZD1222 vaccination. These receptors all come from an adult in good health.

The chain recombines TRBV6-1 with TRBJ1-2; D remains unclear. The length of the CDR3 is 12 residues. V lost 3 bases and J lost 4, with 6 bases in between. The germline CDR1 and CDR2 sequences are MNHNS and SASEGT. In nucleotides, the CDR3 is TGTGCCAGCAGTGAGGCCAGCTATGGCTACACCTTC. This encodes CASSEASYGYTF.

The V and J genes are TRBV12-3 or TRBV12-4 and TRBJ1-5; D unclear. The CDR3 covers 12 residues. V lost 5 bases to trimming and J lost 4 bases, with 6 bases between them. The CDR3 DNA sequence: TGTGCCAGCAGTCGTTTTAATCAGCCCCAGCATTTT. Residues: CASSRFNQPQHF.

In this sample, this clone turned up a few times. The chain joins TRBV14 to TRBJ1-1; 7 bases are shared with TRBD1. Germline trimming cut 1 base from V and 8 bases from J; bases unmatched to any gene: 4. Germline-derived CDR1 and CDR2 are SGHDN and FVKESK. The CDR3 length is 13 residues. DNA of the CDR3: TGTGCCAGCAGCCAAGGGACAGGAACCGAAGCTTTCTTT. This translates into CASSQGTGTEAFF. Variable domain in full (rest from reference TRBV14 and TRBJ1-1): EAGVTQFPSHSVIEKGQTVTLRCDPISGHDNLYWYRRVMGKEIKFLLHFVKESKQDESGMPNNRFLAERTGGTYSTLKVQPAELEDSGVYFCASSQGTGTEAFFGQGTRLTVV.

This chain joins TRBV14 and TRBJ2-7, with 12 bases fitting TRBD2. Unmatched junction bases numbered 4, after V lost 10 bases and J lost 3 bases. CDR3 length equals 13 residues. CDR1 is SGHDN and CDR2 is FVKESK in the germline V gene. The CDR3 reads CATQLAGGYEQYF. In DNA, the CDR3 is TGTGCCACCCAACTAGCGGGGGGCTACGAGCAGTACTTC.

The chain recombines TRBV27 with TRBJ1-2, with unresolved D. Trimming removed 5 bases at V and 8 bases at J, with 18 bases between. The CDR3 length is 14 residues. Per the germline V gene, CDR1 is MNHEY and CDR2 is SMNVEV (reference sequence). CDR3 in amino acids: CASSPRGDSMGYTF. CDR3 in DNA: TGTGCCAGCAGTCCGCGCGGGGATTCTATGGGCTACACCTTC.